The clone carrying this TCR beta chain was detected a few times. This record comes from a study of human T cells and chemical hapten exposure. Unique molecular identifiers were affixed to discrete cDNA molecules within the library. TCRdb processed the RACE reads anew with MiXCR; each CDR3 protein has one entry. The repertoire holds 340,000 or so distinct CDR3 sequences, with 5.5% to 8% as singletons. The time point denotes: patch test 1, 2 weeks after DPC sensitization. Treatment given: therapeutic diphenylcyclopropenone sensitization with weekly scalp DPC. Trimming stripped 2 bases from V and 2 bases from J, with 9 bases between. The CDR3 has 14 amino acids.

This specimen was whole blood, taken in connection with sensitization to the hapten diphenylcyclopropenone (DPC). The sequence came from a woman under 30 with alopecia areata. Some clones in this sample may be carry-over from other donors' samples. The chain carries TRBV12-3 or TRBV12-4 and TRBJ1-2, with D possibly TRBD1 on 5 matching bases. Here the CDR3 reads CASSLRPGNYGYTF. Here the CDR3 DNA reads TGTGCCAGCAGTTTACGGCCAGGGAACTATGGCTACACCTTC.